This TCR beta chain was identified in a study of cytomegalovirus exposure and HLA in healthy donors. Trimming removed 0 bases at V and 1 base at J, with 12 bases between. The CDR3 has 16 amino acids. Germline V gene sequence: CDR1 LNHDA, CDR2 SQIVND (reference sequence). The PCR used 60 Vbeta and 13 Jbeta primers. Generated by immunoSEQ multiplex PCR, the TCRdb table keeps only in-frame clones and is missing some. The data hold approximately 200,000 clones, with 85% observed a single time. As to this clone: Its target is not known.

Overall study results and limits: Later analysis associated a missense DCLRE1C variant with TCR beta V- and J-gene trimming. Productive status was seen about 87% or about 30% of the time for most TCR beta V segments in an earlier analysis.

Healthy individuals who donated bone marrow served as the donors. This clonotype was sampled from a human donor in good health. The source material was PBMCs. The gene calls are TRBV19 and TRBJ1-1; no clear D. The CDR3 bases are TGTGCCAGTAGTATAGATCGAATGGGCTCGAACACTGAAGCTTTCTTT. This codes for CASSIDRMGSNTEAFF.